This T cell receptor beta chain derives from a study of blood T cell repertoires in COVID-19. This table comes from immunoSEQ multiplex PCR, and its TCRdb copy is limited to in-frame clones, with some not included. The sample consists of roughly 200,000 clones, 70% to 80% of them appearing once. The germline gives CDR1 GTSNPN, CDR2 SVGIG (reference sequence). The ends were cut back, 0 bases at V and 3 bases at J, with 8 bases in the middle. CDR3 length: 13 amino acids. The sequence came from a woman aged 40 to 50 with COVID-19, enrolled during active disease. The sequenced material came from peripheral blood. This rearrangement joins TRBV30 to TRBJ1-1; D is ambiguous. In DNA form, the CDR3 reads TGTGCCTGGAGTGTCGGTGCATACACTGAAGCTTTCTTT. Protein sequence: CAWSVGAYTEAFF.